Detailed here is one TCR beta chain. Antigen specificity is unknown. These data come from a study of OX40 agonist ivuxolimab in advanced cancers. Germline assignment: CDR1 MGHRA and CDR2 YSYEKL. The CDR3 covers 14 residues. Trimming removed 6 bases at V and 8 bases at J, with 17 bases between. On cycle 4 day 1 and cycle 7 day 1, as well as at baseline, blood was sampled. Overall study findings and caveats: Some patients without response likewise showed low normalized clonal expansion. People who partly responded at 0.1-3.0 mg/kg had some of the least clonal expansion seen.

The table came from immunoSEQ multiplex PCR; TCRdb's copy has only in-frame clones and leaves some out. The table has around 61,000 clones, roughly 85% seen once. This receptor was identified in an adult with an advanced solid tumor such as melanoma, head and neck, liver or kidney cancer. The sample consisted of CD4+ or CD8+ T cells sorted from blood, taken in a trial of the OX40 agonist ivuxolimab. The gene calls are TRBV4-1 and TRBJ2-1; D is perhaps TRBD2 (5 bases). The CDR3 is CASRKIGVWDEQFF. CDR3 in DNA: TGCGCCAGCAGGAAGATCGGGGTATGGGATGAGCAGTTCTTC.